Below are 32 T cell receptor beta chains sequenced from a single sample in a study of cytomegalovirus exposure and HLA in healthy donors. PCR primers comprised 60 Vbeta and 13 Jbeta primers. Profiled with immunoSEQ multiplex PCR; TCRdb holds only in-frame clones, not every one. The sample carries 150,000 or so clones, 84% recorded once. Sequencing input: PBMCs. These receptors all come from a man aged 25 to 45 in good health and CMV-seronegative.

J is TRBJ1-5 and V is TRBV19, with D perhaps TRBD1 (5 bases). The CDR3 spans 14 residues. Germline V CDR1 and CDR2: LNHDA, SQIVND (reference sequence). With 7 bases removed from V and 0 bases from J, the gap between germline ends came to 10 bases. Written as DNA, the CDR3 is TGTGCCAGTACCAGGGATAATAGCAATCAGCCCCAGCATTTT. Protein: CASTRDNSNQPQHF.

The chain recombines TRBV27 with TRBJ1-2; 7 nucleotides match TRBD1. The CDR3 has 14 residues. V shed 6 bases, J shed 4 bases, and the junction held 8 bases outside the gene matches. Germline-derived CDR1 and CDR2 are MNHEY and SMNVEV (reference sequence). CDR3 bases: TGTGCCAGCAGCCGGGACAGCCTCATCTATGGCTACACCTTC. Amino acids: CASSRDSLIYGYTF.

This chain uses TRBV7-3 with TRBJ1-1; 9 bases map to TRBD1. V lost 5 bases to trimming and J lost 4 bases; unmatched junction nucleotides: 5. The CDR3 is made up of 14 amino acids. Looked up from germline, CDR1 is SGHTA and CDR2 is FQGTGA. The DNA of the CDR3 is TGTGCCAGCAGCAAGACAGGGGGAGGCACTGAAGCTTTCTTT. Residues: CASSKTGGGTEAFF.

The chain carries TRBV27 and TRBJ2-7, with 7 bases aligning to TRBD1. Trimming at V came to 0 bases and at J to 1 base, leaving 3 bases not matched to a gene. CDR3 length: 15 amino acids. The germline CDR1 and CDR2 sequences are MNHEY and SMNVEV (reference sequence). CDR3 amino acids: CASSLSTRGSYEQYF. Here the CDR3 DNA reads TGTGCCAGCAGTTTATCAACCAGGGGGTCCTACGAGCAGTACTTC.

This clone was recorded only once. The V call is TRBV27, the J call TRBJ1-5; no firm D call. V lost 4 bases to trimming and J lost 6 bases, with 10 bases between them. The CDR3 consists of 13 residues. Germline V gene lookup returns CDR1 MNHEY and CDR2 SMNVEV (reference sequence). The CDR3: CASSSGVGQPQHF. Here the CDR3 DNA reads TGTGCCAGCAGTTCCGGGGTGGGTCAGCCCCAGCATTTT.

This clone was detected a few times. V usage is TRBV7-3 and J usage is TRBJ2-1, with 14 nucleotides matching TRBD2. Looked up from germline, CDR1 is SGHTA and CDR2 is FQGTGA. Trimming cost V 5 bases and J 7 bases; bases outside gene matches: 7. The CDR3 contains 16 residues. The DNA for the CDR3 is TGTGCCAGCAGCCTACAGGGACTAGCGGGAGTAAATGAGCAGTTCTTC. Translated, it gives CASSLQGLAGVNEQFF.

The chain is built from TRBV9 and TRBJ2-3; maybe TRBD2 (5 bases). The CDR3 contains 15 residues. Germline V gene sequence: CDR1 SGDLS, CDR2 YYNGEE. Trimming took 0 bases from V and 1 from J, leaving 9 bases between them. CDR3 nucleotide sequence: TGTGCCAGCAGCGTAGTGGTTAGCGGCACAGATACGCAGTATTTT. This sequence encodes CASSVVVSGTDTQYF.

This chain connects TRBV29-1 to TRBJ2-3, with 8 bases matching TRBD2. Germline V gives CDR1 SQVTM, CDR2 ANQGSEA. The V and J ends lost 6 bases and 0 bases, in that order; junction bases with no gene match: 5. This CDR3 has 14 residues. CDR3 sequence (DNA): TGCAGCGTCGAGACTAGCGCGAGCACAGATACGCAGTATTTT. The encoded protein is CSVETSASTDTQYF.

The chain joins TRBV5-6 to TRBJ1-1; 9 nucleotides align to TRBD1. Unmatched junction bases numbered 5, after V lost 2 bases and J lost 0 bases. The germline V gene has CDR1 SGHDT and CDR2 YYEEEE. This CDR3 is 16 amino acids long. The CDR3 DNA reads TGTGCCAGCAGCTTTGGGACAGGGACAATGAACACTGAAGCTTTCTTT. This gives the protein CASSFGTGTMNTEAFF. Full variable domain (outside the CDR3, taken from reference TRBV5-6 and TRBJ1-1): DAGVTQSPTHLIKTRGQQVTLRCSPKSGHDTVSWYQQALGQGPQFIFQYYEEEERQRGNFPDRFSGHQFPNYSSELNVNALLLGDSALYLCASSFGTGTMNTEAFFGQGTRLTVV.

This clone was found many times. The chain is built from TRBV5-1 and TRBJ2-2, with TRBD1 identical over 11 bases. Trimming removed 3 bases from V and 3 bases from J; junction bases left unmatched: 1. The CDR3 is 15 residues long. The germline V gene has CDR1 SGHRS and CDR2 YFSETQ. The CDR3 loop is CASSWTGGDTGELFF. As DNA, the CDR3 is TGCGCCAGCAGCTGGACAGGGGGCGACACCGGGGAGCTGTTTTTT.

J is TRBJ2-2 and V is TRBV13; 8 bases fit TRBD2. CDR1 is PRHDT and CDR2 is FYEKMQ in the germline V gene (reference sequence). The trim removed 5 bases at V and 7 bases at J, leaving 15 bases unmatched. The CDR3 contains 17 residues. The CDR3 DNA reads TGTGCCAGCAGCACCTCAACGGGGGGGGCCGGTGGCGGGGAGCTGTTTTTT. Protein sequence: CASSTSTGGAGGGELFF.

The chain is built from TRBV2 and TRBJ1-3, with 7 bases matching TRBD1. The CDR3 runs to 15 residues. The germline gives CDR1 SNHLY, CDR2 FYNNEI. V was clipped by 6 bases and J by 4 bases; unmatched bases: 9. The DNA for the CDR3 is TGTGCCAGCAGCGCTTTACAGGGGCTAGGAAACACCATATATTTT. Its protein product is CASSALQGLGNTIYF.

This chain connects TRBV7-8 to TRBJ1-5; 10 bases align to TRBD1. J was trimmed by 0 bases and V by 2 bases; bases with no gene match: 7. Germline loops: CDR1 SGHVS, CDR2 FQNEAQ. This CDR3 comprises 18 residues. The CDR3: CASSLIGTGDYSNQPQHF. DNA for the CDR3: TGTGCCAGCAGCTTAATAGGGACAGGGGACTATAGCAATCAGCCCCAGCATTTT.

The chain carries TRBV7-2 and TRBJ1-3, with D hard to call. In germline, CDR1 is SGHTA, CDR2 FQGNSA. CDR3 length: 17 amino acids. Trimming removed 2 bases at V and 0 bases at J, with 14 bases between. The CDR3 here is CASSLRERATSGNTIYF. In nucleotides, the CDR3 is TGTGCCAGCAGCTTAAGGGAGCGGGCCACCTCTGGAAACACCATATATTTT.

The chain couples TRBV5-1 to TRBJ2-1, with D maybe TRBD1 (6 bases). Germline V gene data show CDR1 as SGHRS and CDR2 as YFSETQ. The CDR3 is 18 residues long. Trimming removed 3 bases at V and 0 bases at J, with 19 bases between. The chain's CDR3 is CASSSRTAATSSYNEQFF. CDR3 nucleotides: TGCGCCAGCAGCTCTAGGACAGCCGCAACGAGCTCCTACAATGAGCAGTTCTTC.

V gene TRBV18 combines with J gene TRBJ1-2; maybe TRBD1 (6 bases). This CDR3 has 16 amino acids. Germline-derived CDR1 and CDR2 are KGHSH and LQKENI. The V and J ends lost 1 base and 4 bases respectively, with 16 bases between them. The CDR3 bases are TGTGCCAGCTCACCACGGGTGAGGACAGCACCCTATGGCTACACCTTC. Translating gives CASSPRVRTAPYGYTF.

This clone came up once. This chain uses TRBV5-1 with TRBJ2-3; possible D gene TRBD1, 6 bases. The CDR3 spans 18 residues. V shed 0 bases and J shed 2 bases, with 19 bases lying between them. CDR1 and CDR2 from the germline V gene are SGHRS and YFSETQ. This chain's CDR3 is CASSLGISSVGATDTQYF. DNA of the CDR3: TGCGCCAGCAGCTTGGGAATTTCGTCTGTGGGGGCCACAGATACGCAGTATTTT.

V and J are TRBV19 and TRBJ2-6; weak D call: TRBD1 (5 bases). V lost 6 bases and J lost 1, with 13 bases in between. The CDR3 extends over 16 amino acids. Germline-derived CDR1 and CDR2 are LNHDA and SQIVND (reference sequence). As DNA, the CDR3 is TGTGCCAGTAGCCTTGGACACCCGTCTGGGGCCAACGTCCTGACTTTC. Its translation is CASSLGHPSGANVLTF.

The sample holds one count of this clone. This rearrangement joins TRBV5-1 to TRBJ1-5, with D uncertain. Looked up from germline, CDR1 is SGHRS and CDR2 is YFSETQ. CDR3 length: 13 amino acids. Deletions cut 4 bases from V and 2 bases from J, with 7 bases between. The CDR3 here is CASSPVGNQPQHF. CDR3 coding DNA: TGCGCCAGCAGCCCGGTGGGCAATCAGCCCCAGCATTTT.

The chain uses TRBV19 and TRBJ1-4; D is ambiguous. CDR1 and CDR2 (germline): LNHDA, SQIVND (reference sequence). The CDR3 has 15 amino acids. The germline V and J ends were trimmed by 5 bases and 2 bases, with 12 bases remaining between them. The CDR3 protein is CASSGQLPTNEKLFF. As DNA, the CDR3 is TGTGCCAGTAGTGGGCAGCTTCCCACTAATGAAAAACTGTTTTTT.

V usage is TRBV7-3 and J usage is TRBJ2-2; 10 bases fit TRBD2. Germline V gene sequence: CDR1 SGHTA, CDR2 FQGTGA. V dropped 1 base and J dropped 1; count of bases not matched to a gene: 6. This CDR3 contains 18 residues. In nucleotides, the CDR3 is TGTGCCAGCAGCTTAATGCCTAGCGGGAGTATGAACACCGGGGAGCTGTTTTTT. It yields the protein CASSLMPSGSMNTGELFF.

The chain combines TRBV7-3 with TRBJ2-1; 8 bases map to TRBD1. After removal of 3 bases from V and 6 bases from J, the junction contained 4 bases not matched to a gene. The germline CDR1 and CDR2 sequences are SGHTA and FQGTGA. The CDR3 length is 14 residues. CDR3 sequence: CASSLTGDGNEQFF. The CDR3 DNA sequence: TGTGCCAGCAGCTTGACAGGGGATGGCAATGAGCAGTTCTTC.

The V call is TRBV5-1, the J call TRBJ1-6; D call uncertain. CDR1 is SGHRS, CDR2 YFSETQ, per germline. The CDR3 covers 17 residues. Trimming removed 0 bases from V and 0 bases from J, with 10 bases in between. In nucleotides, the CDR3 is TGCGCCAGCAGCTTGGCCCCCGGGAGCTCCTATAATTCACCCCTCCACTTT. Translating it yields CASSLAPGSSYNSPLHF. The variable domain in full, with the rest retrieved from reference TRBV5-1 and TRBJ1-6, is KAGVTQTPRYLIKTRGQQVTLSCSPISGHRSVSWYQQTPGQGLQFLFEYFSETQRNKGNFPGRFSGRQFSNSRSEMNVSTLELGDSALYLCASSLAPGSSYNSPLHFGNGTRLTVT.

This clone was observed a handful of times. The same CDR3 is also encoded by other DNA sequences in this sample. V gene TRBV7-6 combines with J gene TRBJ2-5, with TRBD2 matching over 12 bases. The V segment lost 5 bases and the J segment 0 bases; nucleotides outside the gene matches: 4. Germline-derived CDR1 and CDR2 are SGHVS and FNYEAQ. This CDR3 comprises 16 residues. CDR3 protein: CASSPRLAGDQETQYF. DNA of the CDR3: TGTGCCAGCAGCCCGCGACTAGCGGGGGACCAAGAGACCCAGTACTTC. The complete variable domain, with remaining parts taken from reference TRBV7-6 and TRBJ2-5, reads GAGVSQSPRYKVTKRGQDVALRCDPISGHVSLYWYRQALGQGPEFLTYFNYEAQQDKSGLPNDRFSAERPEGSISTLTIQRTEQRDSAMYRCASSPRLAGDQETQYFGPGTRLLVL.

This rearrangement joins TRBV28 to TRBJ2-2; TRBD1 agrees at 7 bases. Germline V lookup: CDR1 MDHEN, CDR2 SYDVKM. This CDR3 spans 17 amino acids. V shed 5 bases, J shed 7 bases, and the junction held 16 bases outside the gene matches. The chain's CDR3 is CASSKSGRRGSFGELFF. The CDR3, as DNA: TGTGCCAGCAGTAAATCGGGTCGCAGGGGGAGTTTCGGGGAGCTGTTTTTT.

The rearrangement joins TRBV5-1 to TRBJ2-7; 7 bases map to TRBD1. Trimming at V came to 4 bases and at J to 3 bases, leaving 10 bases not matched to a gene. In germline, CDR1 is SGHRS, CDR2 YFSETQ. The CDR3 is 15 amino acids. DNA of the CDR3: TGCGCCAGCAGCGCCGGGACAGCCGCAAGCTACGAGCAGTACTTC. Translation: CASSAGTAASYEQYF.

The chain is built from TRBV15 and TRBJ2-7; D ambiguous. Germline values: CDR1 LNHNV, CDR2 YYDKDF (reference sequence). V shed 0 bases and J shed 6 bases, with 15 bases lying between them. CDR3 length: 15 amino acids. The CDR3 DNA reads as TGTGCCACCAGCAGAGATCCGTGGAGTACGAGCGAGCAGTACTTC. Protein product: CATSRDPWSTSEQYF.

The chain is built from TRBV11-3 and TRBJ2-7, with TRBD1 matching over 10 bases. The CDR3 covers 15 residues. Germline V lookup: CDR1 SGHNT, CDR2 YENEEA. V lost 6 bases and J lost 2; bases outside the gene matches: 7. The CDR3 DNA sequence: TGTGCCAGCAGGGGCCGGGACAGGGGCGCCTACGAGCAGTACTTC. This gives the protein CASRGRDRGAYEQYF.

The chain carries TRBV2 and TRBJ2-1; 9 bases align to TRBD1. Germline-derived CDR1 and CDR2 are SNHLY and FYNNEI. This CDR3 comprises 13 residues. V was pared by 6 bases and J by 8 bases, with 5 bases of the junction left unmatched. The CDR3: CASRGTGRDEQFF. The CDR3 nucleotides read TGTGCCAGCAGGGGGACAGGGAGGGATGAGCAGTTCTTC.

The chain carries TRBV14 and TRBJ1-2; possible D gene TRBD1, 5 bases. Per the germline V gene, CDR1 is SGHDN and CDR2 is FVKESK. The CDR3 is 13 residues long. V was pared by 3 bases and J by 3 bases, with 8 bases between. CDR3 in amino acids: CASSQGGYYGYTF. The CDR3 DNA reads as TGTGCCAGCAGCCAGGGGGGATACTATGGCTACACCTTC.

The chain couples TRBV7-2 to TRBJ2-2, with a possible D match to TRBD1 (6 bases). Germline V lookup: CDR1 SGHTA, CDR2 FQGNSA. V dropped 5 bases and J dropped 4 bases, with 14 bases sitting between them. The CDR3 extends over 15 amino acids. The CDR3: CASSLRGLGTGELFF. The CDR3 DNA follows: TGTGCCAGCAGCCTCAGGGGTCTAGGCACCGGGGAGCTGTTTTTT.

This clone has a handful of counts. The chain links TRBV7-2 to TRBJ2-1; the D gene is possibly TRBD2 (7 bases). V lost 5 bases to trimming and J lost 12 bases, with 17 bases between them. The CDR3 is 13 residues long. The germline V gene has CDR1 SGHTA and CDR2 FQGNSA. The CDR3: CASSLEGGGAQFF. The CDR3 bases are TGTGCCAGCAGCCTGGAGGGGGGAGGGGCGCAGTTCTTC.